The 10 T cell receptor beta chains given below trace back to one sample, sequenced in a study of cytomegalovirus exposure and HLA in healthy donors. A multiplex PCR was run with 60 Vbeta primers and 13 Jbeta primers. Data came from immunoSEQ multiplex PCR; TCRdb stores just in-frame clones and leaves some out. The sample yields 75,000 to 100,000 clones, around three quarters seen once. The sequencing input was PBMCs. These receptors all come from a man aged 55 to 69 in good health and CMV-seropositive.

J is TRBJ2-1 and V is TRBV19; D perhaps matches TRBD2 (6 bases). CDR3 length equals 13 residues. In germline, CDR1 is LNHDA, CDR2 SQIVND (reference sequence). The V end lost 3 bases, the J end lost 8 bases, and 11 bases lay between the germline ends. The CDR3 nucleotides read TGTGCCAGTAGTATGGGGGGAGTCGATGAGCAGTTCTTC. This translates into CASSMGGVDEQFF.

The DNA of the CDR3 is TGTGCCAGCAGCTATCCTAGCGGGGGGCACAATGAGCAGTTCTTC. The encoded protein is CASSYPSGGHNEQFF. The V and J genes are TRBV5-4 and TRBJ2-1, with 11 bases aligning to TRBD2. Germline-derived CDR1 and CDR2 are SGHNT and YYREEE (reference sequence). The junction had 4 bases not matched to a gene; V was cut back by 3 bases and J by 5 bases. The CDR3 is 15 amino acids. Full variable domain (remainder filled in from reference TRBV5-4 and TRBJ2-1): ETGVTQSPTHLIKTRGQQVTLRCSSQSGHNTVSWYQQALGQGPQFIFQYYREEENGRGNFPPRFSGLQFPNYSSELNVNALELDDSALYLCASSYPSGGHNEQFFGPGTRLTVL.

This chain uses TRBV28 with TRBJ2-7, with 7 bases lining up with TRBD1. The CDR3 spans 14 residues. Germline V gene lookup returns CDR1 MDHEN and CDR2 SYDVKM. The junction had 6 bases not matched to a gene; V was cut back by 6 bases and J by 1 base. The CDR3, as DNA: TGTGCCAGCAGCTCAACGACAGGGTCCTACGAGCAGTACTTC. Protein sequence: CASSSTTGSYEQYF.

This chain connects TRBV9 to TRBJ2-1; the match to TRBD1 covers 7 bases. The CDR3 spans 15 residues. Germline V gene lookup returns CDR1 SGDLS and CDR2 YYNGEE. The ends lost 0 bases at V and 3 bases at J; junction bases unmatched: 3. In nucleotides, the CDR3 is TGTGCCAGCAGCGTAGTACAGGGGAGCTACAATGAGCAGTTCTTC. Amino acid sequence: CASSVVQGSYNEQFF.

The chain combines TRBV5-8 with TRBJ2-1; maybe TRBD1 (6 bases). The CDR3 is 14 amino acids. V was shortened by 1 base and J by 8 bases, with 13 bases between the two germline ends. Per germline, CDR1 SGHTS and CDR2 YDEGEE. DNA of the CDR3: TGTGCCAGCAGCTTGTTACAGGGTCTGCATGAGCAGTTCTTC. This gives the protein CASSLLQGLHEQFF.

This chain's CDR3 is CASRTSGGYNEQFF. The DNA for the CDR3 is TGTGCCAGCCGGACTAGCGGGGGATACAATGAGCAGTTCTTC. The chain has TRBV2 and TRBJ2-1; 13 nucleotides line up with TRBD2. This CDR3 is 14 amino acids long. The germline V gene has CDR1 SNHLY and CDR2 FYNNEI. V lost 8 bases to trimming and J lost 4 bases; unmatched junction nucleotides: 2. The full variable domain, with the rest looked up from reference TRBV2 and TRBJ2-1, is EPEVTQTPSHQVTQMGQEVILRCVPISNHLYFYWYRQILGQKVEFLVSFYNNEISEKSEIFDDQFSVERPDGSNFTLKIRSTKLEDSAMYFCASRTSGGYNEQFFGPGTRLTVL.

This clone has a handful of counts. This chain joins TRBV5-4 and TRBJ2-7, with 9 bases matching TRBD2. This CDR3 is 14 amino acids long. The germline CDR1 and CDR2 sequences are SGHNT and YYREEE (reference sequence). The V segment lost 4 bases and the J segment 7 bases; nucleotides outside the gene matches: 9. The CDR3 protein is CASSQPGRGGEQYF. The CDR3 DNA sequence: TGTGCCAGCAGCCAGCCCGGGCGGGGGGGTGAGCAGTACTTC.

This clone has just a few counts. This chain links TRBV28 with TRBJ2-5, with D possibly matching TRBD1 (6 bases). The V gene's germline CDR1 is MDHEN and CDR2 SYDVKM. The CDR3 loop spans 13 amino acids. V shed 6 bases and J shed 5 bases, with 13 bases lying between them. The CDR3 DNA is TGTGCCAGCAGACAGGGCGGGTGGGAGACCCAGTACTTC. Residues: CASRQGGWETQYF.

This chain uses TRBV9 with TRBJ1-5; D is ambiguous. The CDR3 is made up of 12 amino acids. Germline V gene data show CDR1 as SGDLS and CDR2 as YYNGEE. V lost 4 bases and J 3 bases, leaving 5 bases between the germline ends. This CDR3 reads CASSPFNQPQHF. CDR3 sequence (DNA): TGTGCCAGCAGCCCCTTCAATCAGCCCCAGCATTTT.

This clone appeared a few times. The rearrangement joins TRBV6-6 to TRBJ1-6; TRBD1 is a possible D gene (6 bases). Germline V CDR1 and CDR2: MNHNY, SVGAGI (reference sequence). V lost 6 bases to trimming and J lost 3 bases, with 12 bases between them. The length of the CDR3 is 15 residues. CDR3 region: CASSTTTGYNSPLHF. Written as DNA, the CDR3 is TGTGCCAGCAGCACTACGACAGGCTATAATTCACCCCTCCACTTT.